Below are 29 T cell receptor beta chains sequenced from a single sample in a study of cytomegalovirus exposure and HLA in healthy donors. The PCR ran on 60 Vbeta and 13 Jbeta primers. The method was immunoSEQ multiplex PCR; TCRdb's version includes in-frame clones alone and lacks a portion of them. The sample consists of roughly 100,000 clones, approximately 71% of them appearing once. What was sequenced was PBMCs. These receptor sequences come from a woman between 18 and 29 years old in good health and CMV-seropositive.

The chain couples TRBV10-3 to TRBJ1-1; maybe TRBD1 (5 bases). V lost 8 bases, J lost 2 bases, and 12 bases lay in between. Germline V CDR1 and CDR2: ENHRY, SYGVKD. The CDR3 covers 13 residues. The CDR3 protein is CAISGQGNTEAFF. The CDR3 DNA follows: TGTGCCATCTCTGGGCAGGGAAACACTGAAGCTTTCTTT.

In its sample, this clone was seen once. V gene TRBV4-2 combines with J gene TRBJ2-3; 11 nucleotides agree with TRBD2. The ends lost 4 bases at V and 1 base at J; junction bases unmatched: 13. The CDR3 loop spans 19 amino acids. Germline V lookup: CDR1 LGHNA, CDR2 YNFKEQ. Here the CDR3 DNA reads TGTGCCAGCAGCCCCGAGACCACTAGCGGGAGATTGGGCACAGATACGCAGTATTTT. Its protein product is CASSPETTSGRLGTDTQYF.

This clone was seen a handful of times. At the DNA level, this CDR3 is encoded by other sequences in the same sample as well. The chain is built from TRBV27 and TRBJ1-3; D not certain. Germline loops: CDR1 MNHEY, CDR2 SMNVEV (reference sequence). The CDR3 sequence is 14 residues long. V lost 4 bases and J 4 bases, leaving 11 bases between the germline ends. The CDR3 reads CASSSTVPGNTIYF. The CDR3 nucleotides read TGTGCCAGCAGTTCTACAGTCCCGGGAAACACCATATATTTT.

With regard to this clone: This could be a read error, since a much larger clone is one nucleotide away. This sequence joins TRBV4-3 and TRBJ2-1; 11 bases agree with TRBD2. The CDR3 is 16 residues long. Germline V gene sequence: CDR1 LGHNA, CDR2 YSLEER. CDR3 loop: CTSSPLTSGIGNEQFF. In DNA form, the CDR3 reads TGCACCAGCAGCCCCCTGACTAGCGGGATAGGTAATGAGCAGTTCTTC.

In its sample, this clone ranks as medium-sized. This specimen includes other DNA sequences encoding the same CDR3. CDR3 coding DNA: TGCGCCAGCAGCCTCATAGCGGGGGACACCGGGGAGCTGTTTTTT. Its translation is CASSLIAGDTGELFF. V is TRBV4-3 and J is TRBJ2-2, with 9 bases matching TRBD2. This CDR3 is built from 15 residues. After removal of 4 bases from V and 3 bases from J, the junction contained 3 bases not matched to a gene. The V gene's germline CDR1 is LGHNA and CDR2 YSLEER.

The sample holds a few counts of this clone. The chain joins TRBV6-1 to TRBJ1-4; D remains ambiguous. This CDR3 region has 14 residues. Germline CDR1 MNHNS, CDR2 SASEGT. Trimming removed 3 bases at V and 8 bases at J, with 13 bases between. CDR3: CASSEKPSKEKLFF. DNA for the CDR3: TGTGCCAGCAGTGAGAAGCCTTCGAAGGAAAAACTGTTTTTT.

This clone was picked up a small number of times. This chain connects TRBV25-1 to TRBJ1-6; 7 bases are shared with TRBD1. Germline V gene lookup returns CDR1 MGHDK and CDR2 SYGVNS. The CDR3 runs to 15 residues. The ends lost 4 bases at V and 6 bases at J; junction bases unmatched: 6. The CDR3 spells CASSAGQVSNSPLHF. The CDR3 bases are TGTGCCAGCAGTGCTGGACAGGTTTCTAATTCACCCCTCCACTTT.

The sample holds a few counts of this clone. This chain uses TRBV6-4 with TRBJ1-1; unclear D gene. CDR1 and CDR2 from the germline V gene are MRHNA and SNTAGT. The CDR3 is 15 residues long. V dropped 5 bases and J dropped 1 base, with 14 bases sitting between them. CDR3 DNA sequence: TGTGCCAGCAGTCCCACAGCAATTCCGAACACTGAAGCTTTCTTT. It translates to CASSPTAIPNTEAFF.

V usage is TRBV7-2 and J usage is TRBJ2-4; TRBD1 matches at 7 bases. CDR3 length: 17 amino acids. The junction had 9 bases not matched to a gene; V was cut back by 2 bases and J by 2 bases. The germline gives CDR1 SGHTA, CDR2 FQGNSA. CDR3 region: CASSLLEGAFTKNIQYF. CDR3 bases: TGTGCCAGCAGCTTACTCGAGGGGGCGTTTACCAAAAACATTCAGTACTTC.

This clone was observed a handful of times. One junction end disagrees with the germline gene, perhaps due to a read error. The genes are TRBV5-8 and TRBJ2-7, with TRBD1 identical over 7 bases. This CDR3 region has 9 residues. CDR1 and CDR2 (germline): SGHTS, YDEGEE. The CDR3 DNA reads TGTGCCAGCAGTCAGGACAGGCCCTTC. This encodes CASSQDRPF.

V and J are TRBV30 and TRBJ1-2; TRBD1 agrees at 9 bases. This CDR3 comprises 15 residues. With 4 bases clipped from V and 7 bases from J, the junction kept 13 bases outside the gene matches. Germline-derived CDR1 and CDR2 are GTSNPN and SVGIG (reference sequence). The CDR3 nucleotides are TGTGCCTGGATTAACCGGGACAGGGTGTTGTGTGGCTACACCTTC. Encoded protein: CAWINRDRVLCGYTF. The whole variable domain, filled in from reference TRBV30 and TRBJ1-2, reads SQTIHQWPATLVQPVGSPLSLECTVEGTSNPNLYWYRQAAGRGLQLLFYSVGIGQISSEVPQNLSASRPQDRQFILSSKKLLLSDSGFYLCAWINRDRVLCGYTFGSGTRLTVV.

Here the CDR3 DNA reads TGTGCCTGGAGCAGGGGACTAGCGGGACTGGATACGCAGTATTTT. This gives the protein CAWSRGLAGLDTQYF. The genes are TRBV30 and TRBJ2-3; TRBD2 matches 13 bases. CDR3 size: 15 residues. Germline CDR1 GTSNPN, CDR2 SVGIG (reference sequence). The trim removed 3 bases at V and 6 bases at J, leaving 6 bases unmatched.

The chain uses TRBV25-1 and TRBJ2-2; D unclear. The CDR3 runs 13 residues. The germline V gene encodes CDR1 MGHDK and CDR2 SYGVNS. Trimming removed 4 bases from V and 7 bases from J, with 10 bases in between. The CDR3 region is CASSASLYGELFF. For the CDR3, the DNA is TGTGCCAGCAGTGCGTCCCTTTACGGGGAGCTGTTTTTT.

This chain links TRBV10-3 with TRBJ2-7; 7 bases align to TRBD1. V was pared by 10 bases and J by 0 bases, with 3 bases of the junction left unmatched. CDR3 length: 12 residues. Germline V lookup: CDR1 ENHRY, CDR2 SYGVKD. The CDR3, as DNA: TGTGCCACCTCAGGGGGCTCCTACGAGCAGTACTTC. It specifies CATSGGSYEQYF.

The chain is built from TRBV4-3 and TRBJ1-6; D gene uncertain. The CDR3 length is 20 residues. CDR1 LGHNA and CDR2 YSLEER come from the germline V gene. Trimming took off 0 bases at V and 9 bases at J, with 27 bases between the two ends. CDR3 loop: CASSQDFEGEEKVEGSPLHF. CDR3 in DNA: TGCGCCAGCAGCCAAGATTTCGAGGGAGAAGAGAAAGTTGAGGGTTCACCCCTCCACTTT.

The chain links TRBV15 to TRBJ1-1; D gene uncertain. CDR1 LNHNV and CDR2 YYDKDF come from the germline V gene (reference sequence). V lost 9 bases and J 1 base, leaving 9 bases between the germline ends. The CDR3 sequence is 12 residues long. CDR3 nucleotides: TGTGCCACTTCCCTCCCGAACACTGAAGCTTTCTTT. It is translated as CATSLPNTEAFF.

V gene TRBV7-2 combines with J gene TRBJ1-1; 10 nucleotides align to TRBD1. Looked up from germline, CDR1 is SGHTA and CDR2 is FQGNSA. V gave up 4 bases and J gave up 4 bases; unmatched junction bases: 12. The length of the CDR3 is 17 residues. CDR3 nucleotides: TGTGCCAGCAGCTCCCGGGACAGGGGCCCAGTAGGCACTGAAGCTTTCTTT. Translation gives CASSSRDRGPVGTEAFF.

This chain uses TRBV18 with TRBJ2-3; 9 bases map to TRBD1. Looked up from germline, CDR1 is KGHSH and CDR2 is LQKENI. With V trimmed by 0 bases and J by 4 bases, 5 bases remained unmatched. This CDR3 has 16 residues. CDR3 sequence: CASSPPLGQGADTQYF. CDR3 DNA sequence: TGTGCCAGCTCACCACCACTGGGACAGGGCGCAGATACGCAGTATTTT.

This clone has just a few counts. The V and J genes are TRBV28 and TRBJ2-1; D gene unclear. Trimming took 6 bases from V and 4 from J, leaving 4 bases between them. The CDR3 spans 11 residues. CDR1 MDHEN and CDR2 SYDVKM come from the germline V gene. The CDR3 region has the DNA TGTGCCAGCAGCGGTTACAATGAGCAGTTCTTC. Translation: CASSGYNEQFF.

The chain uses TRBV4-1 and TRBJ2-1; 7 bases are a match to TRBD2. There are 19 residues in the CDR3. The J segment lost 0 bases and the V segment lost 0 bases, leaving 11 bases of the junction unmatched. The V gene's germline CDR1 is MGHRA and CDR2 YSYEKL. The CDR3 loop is CASSQEPSSGHSSYNEQFF. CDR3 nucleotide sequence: TGCGCCAGCAGCCAAGAACCAAGTAGCGGGCACAGCTCCTACAATGAGCAGTTCTTC.

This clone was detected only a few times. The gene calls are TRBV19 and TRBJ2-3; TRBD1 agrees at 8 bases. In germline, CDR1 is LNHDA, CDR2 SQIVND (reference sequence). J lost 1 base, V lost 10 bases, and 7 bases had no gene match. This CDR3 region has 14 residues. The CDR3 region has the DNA TGTGCCACCAAGGACAGGGTACGCACAGATACGCAGTATTTT. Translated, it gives CATKDRVRTDTQYF.

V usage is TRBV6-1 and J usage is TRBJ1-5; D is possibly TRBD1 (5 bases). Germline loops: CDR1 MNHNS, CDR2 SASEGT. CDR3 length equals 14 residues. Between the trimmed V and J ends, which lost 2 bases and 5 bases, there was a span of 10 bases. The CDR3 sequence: CASSERRGDQPQHF. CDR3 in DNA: TGTGCCAGCAGTGAAAGGAGGGGAGATCAGCCCCAGCATTTT.

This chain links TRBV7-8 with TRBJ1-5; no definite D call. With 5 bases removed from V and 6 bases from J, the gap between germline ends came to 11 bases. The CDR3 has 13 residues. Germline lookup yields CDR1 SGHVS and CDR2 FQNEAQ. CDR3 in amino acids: CASSEQYLQPQHF. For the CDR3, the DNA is TGTGCCAGCAGCGAGCAATATCTTCAGCCCCAGCATTTT.

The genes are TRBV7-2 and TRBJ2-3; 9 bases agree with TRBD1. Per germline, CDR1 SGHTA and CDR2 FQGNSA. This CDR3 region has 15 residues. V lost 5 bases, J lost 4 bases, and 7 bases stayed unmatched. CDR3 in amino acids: CASSRTQGASDTQYF. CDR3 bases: TGTGCCAGCAGCCGAACACAGGGGGCCTCAGATACGCAGTATTTT.

CDR3 in DNA: TGTGCCAGCAGCGCCAGTGGGGCAGGGGGACGGTACGAGCAGTACTTC. Its translation is CASSASGAGGRYEQYF. V gene TRBV28 combines with J gene TRBJ2-7, with TRBD1 matching 7 bases. Germline values: CDR1 MDHEN, CDR2 SYDVKM. There are 16 residues in the CDR3. V lost 6 bases and J lost 4; bases outside the gene matches: 15.

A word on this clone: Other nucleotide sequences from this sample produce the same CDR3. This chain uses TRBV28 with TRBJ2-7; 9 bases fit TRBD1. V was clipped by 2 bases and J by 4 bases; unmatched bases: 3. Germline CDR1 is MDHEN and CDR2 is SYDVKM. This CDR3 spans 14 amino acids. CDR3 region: CASSLGQGSYEQYF. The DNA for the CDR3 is TGTGCCAGCAGTTTAGGACAGGGGAGTTACGAGCAGTACTTC.

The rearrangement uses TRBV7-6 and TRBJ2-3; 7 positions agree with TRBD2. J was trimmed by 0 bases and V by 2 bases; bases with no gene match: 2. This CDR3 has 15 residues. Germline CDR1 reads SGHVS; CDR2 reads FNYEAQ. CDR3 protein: CASSLRTRSTDTQYF. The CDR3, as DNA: TGTGCCAGCAGCTTAAGGACTAGAAGCACAGATACGCAGTATTTT.

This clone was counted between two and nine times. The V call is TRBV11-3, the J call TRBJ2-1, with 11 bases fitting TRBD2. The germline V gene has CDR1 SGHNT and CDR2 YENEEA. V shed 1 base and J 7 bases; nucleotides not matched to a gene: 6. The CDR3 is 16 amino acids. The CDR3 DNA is TGTGCCAGCAGCTTAGTAGCGGGAGGGCGTGGGAATGAGCAGTTCTTC. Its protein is CASSLVAGGRGNEQFF.

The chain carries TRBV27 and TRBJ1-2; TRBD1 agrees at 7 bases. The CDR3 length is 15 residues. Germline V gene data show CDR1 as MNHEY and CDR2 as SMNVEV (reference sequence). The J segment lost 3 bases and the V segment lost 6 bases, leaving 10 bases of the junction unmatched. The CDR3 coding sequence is TGTGCCAGCAGGCACCTCTGGGACAGTTACTATGGCTACACCTTC. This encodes CASRHLWDSYYGYTF.